This T cell receptor beta chain came from a study of T cells in Graves' hyperthyroidism and ophthalmopathy. Study at large: Before treatment of any kind, peripheral blood was taken at initial diagnosis.

TCR beta CDR3 regions were amplified from RNA. During a first-round RT-PCR of the TCR CDR3, the HTBI primer set was used. TCRdb ran MiXCR on the multiplex PCR reads and lists one entry per CDR3 protein. There are 800,000 or so distinct CDR3 sequences in the sample; about two fifths occur only once, and approximately 8.7% lies in the top ten. The authors took PBMCs from 8.5 to 10 ml fresh peripheral blood. This clonotype has at least ten counts. The CDR3 covers 13 residues. Germline V gene sequence: CDR1 SQVTM, CDR2 ANQGSEA. Trimming took 6 bases from V and 4 from J; bases not matched to a gene: 8. The sequence came from a man in his late teens or twenties with Graves' hyperthyroidism. Sequences were obtained from blood. This chain joins TRBV29-1 and TRBJ1-1; 7 positions agree with TRBD1. The CDR3 DNA reads as TGCAGCGTCGAGGGGGCAGTGCTCACTGAAGCTTTCTTT. Residues: CSVEGAVLTEAFF.